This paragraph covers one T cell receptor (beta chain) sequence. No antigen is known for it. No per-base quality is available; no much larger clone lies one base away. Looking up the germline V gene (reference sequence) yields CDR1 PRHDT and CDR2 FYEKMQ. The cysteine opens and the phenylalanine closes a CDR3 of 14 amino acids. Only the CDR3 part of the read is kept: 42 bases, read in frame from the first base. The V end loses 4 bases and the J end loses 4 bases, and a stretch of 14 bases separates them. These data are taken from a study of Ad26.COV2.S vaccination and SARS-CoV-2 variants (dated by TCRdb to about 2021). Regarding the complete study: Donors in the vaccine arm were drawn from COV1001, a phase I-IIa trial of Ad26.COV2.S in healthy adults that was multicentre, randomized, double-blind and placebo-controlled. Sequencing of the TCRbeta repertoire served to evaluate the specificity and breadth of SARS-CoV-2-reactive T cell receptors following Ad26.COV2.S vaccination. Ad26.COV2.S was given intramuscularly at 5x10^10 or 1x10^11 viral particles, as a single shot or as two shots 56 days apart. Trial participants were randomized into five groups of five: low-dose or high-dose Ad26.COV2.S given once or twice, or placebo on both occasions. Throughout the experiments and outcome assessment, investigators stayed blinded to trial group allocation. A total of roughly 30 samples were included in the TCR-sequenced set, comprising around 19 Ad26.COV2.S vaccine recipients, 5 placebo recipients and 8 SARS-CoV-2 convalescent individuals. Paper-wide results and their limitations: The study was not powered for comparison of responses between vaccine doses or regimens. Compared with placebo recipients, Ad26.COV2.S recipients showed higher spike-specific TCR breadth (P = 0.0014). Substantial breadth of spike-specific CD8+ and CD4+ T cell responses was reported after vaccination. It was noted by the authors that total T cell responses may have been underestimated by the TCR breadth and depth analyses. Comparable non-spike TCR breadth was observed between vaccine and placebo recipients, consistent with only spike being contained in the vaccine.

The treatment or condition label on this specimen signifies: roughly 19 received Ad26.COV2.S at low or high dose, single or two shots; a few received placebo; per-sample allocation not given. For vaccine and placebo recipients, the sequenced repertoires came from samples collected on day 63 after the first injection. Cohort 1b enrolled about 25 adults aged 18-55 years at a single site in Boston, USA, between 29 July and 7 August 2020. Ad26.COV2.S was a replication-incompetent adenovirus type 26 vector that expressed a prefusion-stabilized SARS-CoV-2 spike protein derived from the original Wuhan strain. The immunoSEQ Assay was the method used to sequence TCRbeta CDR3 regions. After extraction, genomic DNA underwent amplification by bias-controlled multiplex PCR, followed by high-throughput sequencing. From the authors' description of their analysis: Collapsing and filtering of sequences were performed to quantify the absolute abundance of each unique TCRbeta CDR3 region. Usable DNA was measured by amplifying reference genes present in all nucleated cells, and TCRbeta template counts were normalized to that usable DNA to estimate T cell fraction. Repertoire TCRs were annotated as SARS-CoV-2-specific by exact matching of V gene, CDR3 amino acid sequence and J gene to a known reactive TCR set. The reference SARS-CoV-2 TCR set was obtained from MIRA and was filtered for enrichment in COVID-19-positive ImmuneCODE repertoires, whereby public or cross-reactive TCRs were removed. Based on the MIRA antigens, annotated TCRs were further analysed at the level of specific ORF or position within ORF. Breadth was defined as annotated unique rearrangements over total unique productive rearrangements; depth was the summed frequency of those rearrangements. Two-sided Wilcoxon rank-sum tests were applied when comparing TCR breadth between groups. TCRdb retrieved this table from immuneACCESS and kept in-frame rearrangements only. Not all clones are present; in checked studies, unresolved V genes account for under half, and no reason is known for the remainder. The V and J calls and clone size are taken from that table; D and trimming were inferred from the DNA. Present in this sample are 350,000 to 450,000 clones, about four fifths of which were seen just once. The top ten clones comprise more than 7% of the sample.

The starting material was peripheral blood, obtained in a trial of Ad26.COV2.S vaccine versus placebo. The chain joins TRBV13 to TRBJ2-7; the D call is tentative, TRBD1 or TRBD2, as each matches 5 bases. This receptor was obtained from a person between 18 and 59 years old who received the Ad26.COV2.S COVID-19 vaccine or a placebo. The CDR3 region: CASSSRDRAYEQYF. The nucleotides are TGTGCCAGCAGCTCCCGGGACCGGGCGTACGAGCAGTACTTC.